The sequence of this T cell receptor (beta chain) was determined in a study of regulatory T cells in long-lasting Graves disease. This clonotype occurred many times. Looked up from germline, CDR1 is MDHEN and CDR2 is SYDVKM. The CDR3 length is 14 residues. Trimming stripped 6 bases from V and 5 bases from J, with 16 bases between. HTBI primers from iRepertoire and Arm-PCR of CDR3 regions yielded the TCR beta libraries. One entry per CDR3 protein, called by TCRdb with MiXCR from the multiplex PCR reads. The sample holds 500,000 or so distinct CDR3 sequences, 14% seen once. The time point was: newly diagnosed GD, antithyroid drugs for less than 3 months. PBMCs were the source of the RNA used for TCR sequencing. The guidelines of the American Thyroid Association were the basis for diagnosing Graves' disease. The same sample was also studied in work on T cells in Graves' hyperthyroidism and ophthalmopathy. From that paper: Patients aged 18 to 65 had newly diagnosed hyperthyroidism lasting under 2 months. Blood also contained most expanded thyroid clonotypes above 0.001.

The chain is built from TRBV28 and TRBJ1-2, with a tentative D call TRBD1 (5 bases). This material consisted of peripheral blood mononuclear cells (PBMCs), taken at new diagnosis, from a patient treated with antithyroid drugs. The origin of this receptor is a woman in her forties or fifties with Graves disease. The CDR3 sequence: CASRGGGPFYGYTF. The CDR3 coding sequence is TGTGCCAGCAGGGGTGGGGGACCTTTTTATGGCTACACCTTC.